These 28 T cell receptor beta chains came from one sample sequenced in a study of T cells in Graves' hyperthyroidism and ophthalmopathy. Regions amplified from RNA transcripts were the TCR beta CDR3 regions. Researchers ran a first-round RT-PCR on the TCR CDR3 using the HTBI primer set. TCRdb analysed the multiplex PCR reads with MiXCR anew, one entry per CDR3 protein. This sample carries roughly 260,000 distinct CDR3 sequences, approximately 14% of them seen once, and the ten largest clones take more than 10%. The sequencing sample was made of blood. These receptors originate from a woman between 35 and 50 years old with Graves' hyperthyroidism that later progressed to Graves' ophthalmopathy.

This clonotype was recorded many times. This chain connects TRBV20-1 to TRBJ1-4, with no clear D. The CDR3 is 14 amino acids. CDR1 is DFQATT, CDR2 SNEGSKA, per germline (reference sequence). The V end lost 0 bases, the J end lost 8 bases, and 13 bases lay between the germline ends. Here the CDR3 DNA reads TGCAGTGCTAGAGACCTTAATTCGGGAGAAAAACTGTTTTTT. Encoded protein: CSARDLNSGEKLFF.

This clonotype was seen ten or more times. DNA for the CDR3: TGTGCCATCAGTGAGACGTCCCGGTTTCATCAGCCCCAGCATTTT. This encodes CAISETSRFHQPQHF. The chain has TRBV10-3 and TRBJ1-5, with D unclear. This CDR3 is 15 amino acids long. Germline lookup yields CDR1 ENHRY and CDR2 SYGVKD. Trimming took 2 bases from V and 5 from J, leaving 13 bases between them.

The sample holds one count of this clonotype. The rearrangement uses TRBV12-5 and TRBJ2-5; TRBD2 matches 13 bases. J gave up 5 bases and V 4 bases, and 16 bases lay outside the gene matches. Germline CDR1 reads LGHNT; CDR2 reads FRNRAP. The CDR3 has 19 amino acids. The CDR3 spells CASGSPPRGLAGVRETQYF. CDR3 nucleotides: TGTGCTAGTGGTTCGCCACCTCGAGGACTAGCGGGAGTCCGGGAGACCCAGTACTTC.

There are many counts of this clonotype. This chain uses TRBV9 with TRBJ2-7; TRBD2 is a possible D gene (5 bases). This CDR3 contains 14 residues. V was shortened by 0 bases and J by 2 bases, with 9 bases between the two germline ends. Germline V gives CDR1 SGDLS, CDR2 YYNGEE. CDR3 nucleotides: TGTGCCAGCAGCGTAGGAGGGAGCACCTACGAGCAGTACTTC. Residues: CASSVGGSTYEQYF.

At least ten counts were recorded for this clonotype. The J gene is TRBJ2-7, the V gene TRBV28, with 11 bases aligning to TRBD1. The CDR3 sequence is 13 residues long. The germline V gene encodes CDR1 MDHEN and CDR2 SYDVKM. With V trimmed by 6 bases and J by 6 bases, 4 bases remained unmatched. The CDR3 coding sequence is TGTGCCAGCAGCTGGACAGGGGGCTTCGAGCAGTACTTC. Its protein product is CASSWTGGFEQYF.

The chain combines TRBV4-2 with TRBJ2-5; D may be TRBD1 (7 bases). The V end was cut by 0 bases, the J end by 0 bases, with 11 bases between. The germline gives CDR1 LGHNA, CDR2 YNFKEQ. The CDR3 is 16 residues long. CDR3: CASSQEEGANQETQYF. In DNA, the CDR3 is TGTGCCAGCAGCCAAGAGGAGGGGGCTAACCAAGAGACCCAGTACTTC.

This clonotype was observed at least ten times. The chain links TRBV5-1 to TRBJ2-3, with D tentatively TRBD1 (5 bases). Trimming took 2 bases from V and 0 from J, leaving 10 bases between them. This CDR3 comprises 15 residues. The germline V gene encodes CDR1 SGHRS and CDR2 YFSETQ. The CDR3 spells CASSFRGYSTDTQYF. Here the CDR3 DNA reads TGCGCCAGCAGCTTTAGGGGATACAGCACAGATACGCAGTATTTT.

This clonotype was detected many times. The J gene is TRBJ1-1, the V gene TRBV4-1, with unresolved D. Trimming left V 4 bases short and J 1 base short, with 7 bases between. Germline values: CDR1 MGHRA, CDR2 YSYEKL. This CDR3 is built from 13 residues. The CDR3 nucleotides read TGCGCCAGCAGCCCACACCAGAACACTGAAGCTTTCTTT. This sequence encodes CASSPHQNTEAFF.

There are many counts of this clonotype. The CDR3 loop is CASSLPSGRDTQYF. The CDR3 nucleotides read TGTGCCAGCAGTCTCCCTAGCGGGAGAGATACGCAGTATTTT. The V call is TRBV28, the J call TRBJ2-3; 10 nucleotides match TRBD2. The J segment lost 5 bases and the V segment lost 5 bases, leaving 4 bases of the junction unmatched. The CDR3 runs 14 residues. Germline CDR1 is MDHEN and CDR2 is SYDVKM.

This clonotype was observed many times. The chain combines TRBV30 with TRBJ1-6; TRBD1 agrees at 7 bases. The germline CDR1 and CDR2 sequences are GTSNPN and SVGIG (reference sequence). Trimming cost V 7 bases and J 4 bases; bases outside gene matches: 4. This CDR3 has 13 residues. The CDR3 region has the DNA TGTGCCTTCTCGGGACAGTATAATTCACCCCTCCACTTT. Amino acids: CAFSGQYNSPLHF.

The table lists this clonotype with a few counts. Germline is not matched at one junction end, which may reflect a read error. The chain is built from TRBV18 and TRBJ1-5; D is possibly TRBD1 (5 bases). Germline CDR1 and CDR2: KGHSH and LQKENI. The CDR3 totals 15 residues. CDR3 bases: TGTGCCAGCCCACCTAACCAGGGAAAAGGTCAGCCCCAGCATTTT. Protein sequence: CASPPNQGKGQPQHF.

The chain is built from TRBV11-2 and TRBJ2-5; 13 nucleotides match TRBD2. CDR1 SGHAT and CDR2 FQNNGV come from the germline V gene. The CDR3 contains 17 residues. The V gene end was trimmed by 3 bases and the J gene end by 6 bases; junction bases not matched to a gene: 10. The CDR3 region is CASSLPGLAGVGKTQYF. The CDR3 nucleotides are TGTGCCAGCAGCTTGCCCGGACTAGCGGGAGTGGGAAAGACCCAGTACTTC. Using reference TRBV11-2 and TRBJ2-5 for the parts outside the CDR3, the full variable domain is EAGVAQSPRYKIIEKRQSVAFWCNPISGHATLYWYQQILGQGPKLLIQFQNNGVVDDSQLPKDRFSAERLKGVDSTLKIQPAKLEDSAVYLCASSLPGLAGVGKTQYFGPGTRLLVL.

This clonotype was detected ten times or more. In DNA, the CDR3 is TGTGCCAGCACCCTCAGAGCTATCTCCGAGCAGTACTTC. It specifies CASTLRAISEQYF. This sequence joins TRBV7-2 and TRBJ2-7; D gene unclear. V lost 7 bases, J lost 6 bases, and 16 bases lay in between. There are 13 residues in the CDR3. In germline, CDR1 is SGHTA, CDR2 FQGNSA. Full variable domain (missing parts from reference TRBV7-2 and TRBJ2-7): GAGVSQSPSNKVTEKGKDVELRCDPISGHTALYWYRQSLGQGLEFLIYFQGNSAPDKSGLPSDRFSAERTGGSVSTLTIQRTQQEDSAVYLCASTLRAISEQYFGPGTRLTVT.

This clonotype was recorded many times. The chain employs TRBV6-1 and TRBJ2-2; a weak D match, TRBD1 (6 bases). Deletions cut 7 bases from V and 5 bases from J, with 11 bases between. Germline V gene lookup returns CDR1 MNHNS and CDR2 SASEGT. This CDR3 is 13 amino acids long. CDR3 region: CASTEGGTGELFF. CDR3 bases: TGTGCCAGCACCGAAGGGGGTACCGGGGAGCTGTTTTTT.

CDR3 nucleotide sequence: TGTGCCAGCACCGCCGGCTGGTTATACGAGCAGTACTTC. It translates to CASTAGWLYEQYF. The V call is TRBV11-2, the J call TRBJ2-7, with no clear D. The CDR3 has 13 amino acids. Germline assignment: CDR1 SGHAT and CDR2 FQNNGV. V lost 7 bases, J lost 4 bases, and 14 bases lay in between.

In this sample, this clonotype turned up many times. The chain uses TRBV6-1 and TRBJ1-6; D uncertain. CDR1 and CDR2 (germline): MNHNS, SASEGT. The CDR3 runs to 15 residues. Trimming pared 3 bases from V and 7 bases from J, leaving 13 bases between. The CDR3 nucleotides read TGTGCCAGCAGTGAGTGGTCCTTAGGAAATTCACCCCTCCACTTT. Protein: CASSEWSLGNSPLHF.

This clonotype ranks as medium-sized. The chain employs TRBV2 and TRBJ2-1, with 10 positions matching TRBD2. Germline CDR1 reads SNHLY; CDR2 reads FYNNEI. The CDR3 sequence is 15 residues long. V was pared by 6 bases and J by 1 base, with 3 bases of the junction left unmatched. The CDR3 reads CASRKAGGSYNEQFF. Here the CDR3 DNA reads TGTGCCAGCAGGAAAGCGGGAGGGTCCTACAATGAGCAGTTCTTC.

This clonotype was seen at least ten times. This sequence joins TRBV7-9 and TRBJ1-6; D uncertain. Germline V gene lookup returns CDR1 SEHNR and CDR2 FQNEAQ (reference sequence). V was cut by 4 bases and J by 11 bases, with 9 bases left in between. The CDR3 has 12 residues. The CDR3 bases are TGTGCCAGCAGCTCGTTTCTGGCACCCCTCCACTTT. This codes for CASSSFLAPLHF. The complete variable domain, with remaining parts taken from reference TRBV7-9 and TRBJ1-6, reads DTGVSQNPRHKITKRGQNVTFRCDPISEHNRLYWYRQTLGQGPEFLTYFQNEAQLEKSRLLSDRFSAERPKGSFSTLEIQRTEQGDSAMYLCASSSFLAPLHFGNGTRLTVT.

The genes are TRBV28 and TRBJ2-2, with no clear D. The CDR3 covers 15 residues. With 5 bases removed from V and 1 base from J, the gap between germline ends came to 11 bases. Germline-derived CDR1 and CDR2 are MDHEN and SYDVKM. The CDR3 nucleotides are TGTGCCAGCAGTAAAAATACAGTGAACACCGGGGAGCTGTTTTTT. It is translated as CASSKNTVNTGELFF.

This clonotype was seen ten or more times. This chain uses TRBV7-2 with TRBJ2-3; 9 bases fit TRBD2. Per germline, CDR1 SGHTA and CDR2 FQGNSA. The CDR3 extends over 15 amino acids. Unmatched junction bases numbered 2, after V lost 2 bases and J lost 2 bases. The CDR3 reads CASSLWGLATDTQYF. The CDR3 region has the DNA TGTGCCAGCAGCTTATGGGGACTAGCCACAGATACGCAGTATTTT.

A few counts support this clonotype. The gene calls are TRBV5-4 and TRBJ2-7, with D perhaps matching TRBD1 or TRBD2 (6 bases each). Deletions cut 6 bases from V and 7 bases from J, with 11 bases between. This CDR3 spans 11 amino acids. Germline CDR1 SGHNT, CDR2 YYREEE (reference sequence). The CDR3 coding sequence is TGTGCCAGCATGGGGGCGGGGGAGCAGTACTTC. This translates into CASMGAGEQYF.

This rearrangement joins TRBV20-1 to TRBJ2-5; TRBD2 agrees at 12 bases. The CDR3 consists of 17 residues. V shed 4 bases, J shed 5 bases, and the junction held 14 bases outside the gene matches. Germline CDR1 is DFQATT and CDR2 is SNEGSKA (reference sequence). CDR3 residues: CSAIRLAGVGNFETQYF. Written as DNA, the CDR3 is TGCAGTGCTATAAGACTAGCGGGAGTTGGTAATTTTGAGACCCAGTACTTC.

V is TRBV11-3 and J is TRBJ2-6; tentatively, D is TRBD1 (6 bases). The V end lost 6 bases, the J end lost 2 bases, and 8 bases lay between the germline ends. The CDR3 is 14 residues long. Germline V gene data show CDR1 as SGHNT and CDR2 as YENEEA. DNA of the CDR3: TGTGCCAGCAGTACAGGGCCTGGGGCCAACGTCCTGACTTTC. Encoded protein: CASSTGPGANVLTF.

In the case of this clonotype: This may stem from a read error, because a much larger clone lies one nucleotide away. The J gene is TRBJ2-3, the V gene TRBV4-1; 10 bases map to TRBD2. After removal of 3 bases from V and 8 bases from J, the junction contained 14 bases not matched to a gene. The germline CDR1 and CDR2 sequences are MGHRA and YSYEKL. The length of the CDR3 is 17 residues. The CDR3 sequence: CASSQHSELAGRSTQYF. The CDR3 region has the DNA TGCGCCAGCAGCCAGCACTCGGAACTAGCGGGAAGGTCTACGCAGTATTTT.

This clonotype was observed a few times. The chain couples TRBV13 to TRBJ2-1; D remains ambiguous. Germline V gives CDR1 PRHDT, CDR2 FYEKMQ (reference sequence). Trimming removed 3 bases from V and 0 bases from J, with 6 bases in between. The CDR3 contains 14 residues. The CDR3 DNA follows: TGTGCCAGCAGCTTTGAGAGCTCCTACAATGAGCAGTTCTTC. The encoded protein is CASSFESSYNEQFF.

In its sample, this clonotype was seen many times. The rearrangement links TRBV28 to TRBJ1-1; the match to TRBD1 covers 9 bases. The CDR3 consists of 16 residues. Germline V gene lookup returns CDR1 MDHEN and CDR2 SYDVKM. The junction had 7 bases not matched to a gene; V was cut back by 5 bases and J by 0 bases. DNA for the CDR3: TGTGCCAGCAGTCCTCCGGGACAGGGCATGAACACTGAAGCTTTCTTT. Protein product: CASSPPGQGMNTEAFF. Full variable domain (rest looked up from reference TRBV28 and TRBJ1-1): DVKVTQSSRYLVKRTGEKVFLECVQDMDHENMFWYRQDPGLGLRLIYFSYDVKMKEKGDIPEGYSVSREKKERFSLILESASTNQTSMYLCASSPPGQGMNTEAFFGQGTRLTVV.

V and J are TRBV3-1 and TRBJ2-1; 8 positions match TRBD2. The V gene end was trimmed by 1 base and the J gene end by 9 bases; junction bases not matched to a gene: 11. Germline V gene sequence: CDR1 LGHDT, CDR2 YNNKEL (reference sequence). There are 16 residues in the CDR3. DNA of the CDR3: TGTGCCAGCAGCCAAGTATCCAGCGGGAGCGGTGGTGAGCAGTTCTTC. Translation gives CASSQVSSGSGGEQFF.

This clonotype occurred many times. The chain joins TRBV5-6 to TRBJ2-7; either TRBD1 or TRBD2 may fit D (6 bases each). With 1 base removed from V and 2 bases from J, the gap between germline ends came to 13 bases. This CDR3 contains 15 residues. Per the germline V gene, CDR1 is SGHDT and CDR2 is YYEEEE. CDR3 region: CASSLRGAGPYEQYF. The CDR3, as DNA: TGTGCCAGCAGCTTGAGGGGGGCGGGACCCTACGAGCAGTACTTC. Combining the CDR3 with reference TRBV5-6 and TRBJ2-7 gives the whole variable domain DAGVTQSPTHLIKTRGQQVTLRCSPKSGHDTVSWYQQALGQGPQFIFQYYEEEERQRGNFPDRFSGHQFPNYSSELNVNALLLGDSALYLCASSLRGAGPYEQYFGPGTRLTVT.